The TCR beta chain under discussion was sequenced for a study of cytomegalovirus exposure and HLA in healthy donors. Study-wide results and limits: For most TCR beta V segments, an earlier analysis put the productive rate at about 90% or about 30% of the time. Sequences of the TCR beta chain were said to predict the HLA-A and HLA-B alleles of most subjects accurately.

60 Vbeta and 13 Jbeta primers were used in PCR. TCRdb's copy holds only in-frame clones and misses some; the assay was immunoSEQ multiplex PCR. Of fewer than 45,000 clones in the sample, more than 80% are singletons; the top ten hold around 6%. Turning to this clone: Its antigen is as yet unknown.

V was cut by 0 bases and J by 1 base, with 13 bases left in between. Germline CDR1 SGHKS, CDR2 YYEKEE (reference sequence). The CDR3 is made up of 16 amino acids. This receptor was taken from a male donor in good health and CMV-seronegative. This rearrangement joins TRBV5-5 to TRBJ1-1; D might be TRBD1 (6 bases). Sequencing was performed on PBMCs. CDR3 region: CASSLALTGANTEAFF. The CDR3 coding sequence is TGTGCCAGCAGCTTGGCCCTGACAGGAGCGAACACTGAAGCTTTCTTT.